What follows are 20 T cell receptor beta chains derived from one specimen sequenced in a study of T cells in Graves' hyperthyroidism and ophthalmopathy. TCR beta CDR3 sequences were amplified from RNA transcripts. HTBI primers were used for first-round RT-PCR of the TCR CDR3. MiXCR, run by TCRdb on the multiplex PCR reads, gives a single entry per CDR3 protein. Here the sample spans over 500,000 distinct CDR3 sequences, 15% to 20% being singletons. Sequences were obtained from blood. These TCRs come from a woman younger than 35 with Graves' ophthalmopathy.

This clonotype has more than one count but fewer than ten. The CDR3 bases are TGTGCCATCAGTGATCCTAGCGGGGTCACAGATACGCAGTATTTT. As protein: CAISDPSGVTDTQYF. J is TRBJ2-3 and V is TRBV10-3, with 9 bases fitting TRBD2. J lost 2 bases, V lost 3 bases, and 3 bases had no gene match. The CDR3 runs 15 residues. Germline V lookup: CDR1 ENHRY, CDR2 SYGVKD.

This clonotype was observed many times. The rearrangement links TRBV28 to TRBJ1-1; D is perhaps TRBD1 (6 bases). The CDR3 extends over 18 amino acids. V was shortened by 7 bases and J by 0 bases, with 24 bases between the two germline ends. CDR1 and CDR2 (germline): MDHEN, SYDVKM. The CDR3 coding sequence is TGTGCCAGCACCGAGGCCTCGGGACACATAACCCTGAACACTGAAGCTTTCTTT. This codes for CASTEASGHITLNTEAFF.

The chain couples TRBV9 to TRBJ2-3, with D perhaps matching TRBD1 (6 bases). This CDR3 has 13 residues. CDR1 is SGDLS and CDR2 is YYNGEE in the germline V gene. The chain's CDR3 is CKGGRQDRGTQYF. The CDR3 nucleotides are TGTAAAGGGGGTCGACAGGACCGAGGTACGCAGTATTTT.

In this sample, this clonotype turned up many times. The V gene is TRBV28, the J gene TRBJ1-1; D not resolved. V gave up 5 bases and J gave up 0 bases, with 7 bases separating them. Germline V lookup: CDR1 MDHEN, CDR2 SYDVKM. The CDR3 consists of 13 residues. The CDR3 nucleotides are TGTGCCAGCAGTGTATCCATGAACACTGAAGCTTTCTTT. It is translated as CASSVSMNTEAFF.

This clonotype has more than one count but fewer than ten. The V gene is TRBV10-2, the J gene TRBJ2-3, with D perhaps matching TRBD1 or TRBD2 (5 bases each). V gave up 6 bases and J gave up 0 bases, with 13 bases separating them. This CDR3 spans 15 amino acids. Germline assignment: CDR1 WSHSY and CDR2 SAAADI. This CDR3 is CASRDWDGSTDTQYF. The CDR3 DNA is TGCGCCAGCAGGGATTGGGACGGGAGCACAGATACGCAGTATTTT.

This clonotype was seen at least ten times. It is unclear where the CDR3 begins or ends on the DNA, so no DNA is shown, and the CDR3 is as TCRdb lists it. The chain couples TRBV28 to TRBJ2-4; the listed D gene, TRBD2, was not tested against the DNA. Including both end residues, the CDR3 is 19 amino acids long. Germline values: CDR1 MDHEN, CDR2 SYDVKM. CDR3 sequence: CASSSSGLAGGPGKNIQYF.

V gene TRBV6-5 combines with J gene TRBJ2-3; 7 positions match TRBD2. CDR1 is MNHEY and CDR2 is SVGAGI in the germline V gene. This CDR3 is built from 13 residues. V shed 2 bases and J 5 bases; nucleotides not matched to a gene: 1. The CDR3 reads CASSYGRGDTQYF. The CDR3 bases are TGTGCCAGCAGTTACGGGAGGGGAGATACGCAGTATTTT.

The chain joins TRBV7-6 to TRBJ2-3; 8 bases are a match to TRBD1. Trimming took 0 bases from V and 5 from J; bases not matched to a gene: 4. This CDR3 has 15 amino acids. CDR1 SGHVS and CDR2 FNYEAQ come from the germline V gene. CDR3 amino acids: CASSLAQGARDTQYF. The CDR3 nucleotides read TGTGCCAGCAGCTTAGCGCAGGGGGCCAGAGATACGCAGTATTTT.

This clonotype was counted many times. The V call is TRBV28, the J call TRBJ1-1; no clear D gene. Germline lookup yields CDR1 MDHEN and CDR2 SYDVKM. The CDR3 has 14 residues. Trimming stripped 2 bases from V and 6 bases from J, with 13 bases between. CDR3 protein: CASSLTRRRAEAFF. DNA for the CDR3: TGTGCCAGCAGTTTAACGCGGAGGCGGGCTGAAGCTTTCTTT.

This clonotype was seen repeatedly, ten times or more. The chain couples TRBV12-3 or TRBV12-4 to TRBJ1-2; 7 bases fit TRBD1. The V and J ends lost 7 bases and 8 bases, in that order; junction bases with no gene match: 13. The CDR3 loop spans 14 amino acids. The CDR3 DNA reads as TGTGCCAGCACTTCAAACCGGGACAGATGGGGCTACACCTTC. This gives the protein CASTSNRDRWGYTF.

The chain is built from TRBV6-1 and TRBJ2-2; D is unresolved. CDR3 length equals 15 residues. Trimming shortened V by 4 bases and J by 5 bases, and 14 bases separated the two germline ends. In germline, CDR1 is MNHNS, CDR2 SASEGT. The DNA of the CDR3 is TGTGCCAGCAGTGGTTCGGCGGCCCAGACCGGGGAGCTGTTTTTT. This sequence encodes CASSGSAAQTGELFF.

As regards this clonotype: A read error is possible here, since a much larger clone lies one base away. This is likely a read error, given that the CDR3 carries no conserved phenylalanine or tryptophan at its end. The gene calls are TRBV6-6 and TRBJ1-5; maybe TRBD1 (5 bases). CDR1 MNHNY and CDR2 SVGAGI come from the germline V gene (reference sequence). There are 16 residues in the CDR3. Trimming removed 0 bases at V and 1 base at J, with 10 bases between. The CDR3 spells CASSYSHAGSNQPQHL. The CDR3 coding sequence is TGTGCCAGCAGTTACTCTCACGCAGGGAGCAATCAGCCCCAGCATTTG.

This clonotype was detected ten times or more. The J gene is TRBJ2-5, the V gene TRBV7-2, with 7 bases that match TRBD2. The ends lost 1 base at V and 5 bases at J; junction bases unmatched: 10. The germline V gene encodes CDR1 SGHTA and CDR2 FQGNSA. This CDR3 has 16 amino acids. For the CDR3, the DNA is TGTGCCAGCAGCTTAGGAGGGAGCGGGGCGCACGAGACCCAGTACTTC. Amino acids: CASSLGGSGAHETQYF.

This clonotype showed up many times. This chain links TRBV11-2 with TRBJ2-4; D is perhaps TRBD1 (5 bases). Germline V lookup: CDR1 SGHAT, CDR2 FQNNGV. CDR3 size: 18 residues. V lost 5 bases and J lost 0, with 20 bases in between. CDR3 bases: TGTGCCAGCAGCGCCATTGGGTTCAGGGATCTAGCCAAAAACATTCAGTACTTC. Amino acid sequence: CASSAIGFRDLAKNIQYF.

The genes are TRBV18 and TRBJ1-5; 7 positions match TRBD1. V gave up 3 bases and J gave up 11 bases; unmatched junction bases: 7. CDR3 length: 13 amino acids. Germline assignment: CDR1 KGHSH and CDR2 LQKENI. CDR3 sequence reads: CASSPRQGLTQHF. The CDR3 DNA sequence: TGTGCCAGCTCACCCCGACAGGGACTGACCCAGCATTTT.

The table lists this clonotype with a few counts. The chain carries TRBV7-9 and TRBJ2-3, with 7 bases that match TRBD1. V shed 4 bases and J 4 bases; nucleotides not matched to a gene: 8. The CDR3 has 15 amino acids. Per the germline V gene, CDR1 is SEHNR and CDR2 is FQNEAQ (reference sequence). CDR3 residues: CASSSPGQFPDTQYF. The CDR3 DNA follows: TGTGCCAGCAGCTCACCGGGACAGTTCCCAGATACGCAGTATTTT.

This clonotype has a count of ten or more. The CDR3 region is CASSLTGTGGESSYEQYF. The CDR3 nucleotides read TGCGCCAGCAGCTTAACCGGGACAGGGGGCGAATCATCCTACGAGCAGTACTTC. The chain links TRBV5-1 to TRBJ2-7; 12 nucleotides agree with TRBD1. The CDR3 is made up of 18 amino acids. V was clipped by 2 bases and J by 1 base; unmatched bases: 10. The germline V gene encodes CDR1 SGHRS and CDR2 YFSETQ.

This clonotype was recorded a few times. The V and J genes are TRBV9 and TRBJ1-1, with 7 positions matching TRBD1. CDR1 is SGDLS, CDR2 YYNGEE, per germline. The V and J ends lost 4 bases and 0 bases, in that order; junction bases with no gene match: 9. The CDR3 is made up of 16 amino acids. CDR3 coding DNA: TGTGCCAGCAGCCCTCGGACAGGTCTCATGAACACTGAAGCTTTCTTT. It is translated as CASSPRTGLMNTEAFF. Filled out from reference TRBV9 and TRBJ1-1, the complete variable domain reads DSGVTQTPKHLITATGQRVTLRCSPRSGDLSVYWYQQSLDQGLQFLIQYYNGEERAKGNILERFSAQQFPDLHSELNLSSLELGDSALYFCASSPRTGLMNTEAFFGQGTRLTVV.

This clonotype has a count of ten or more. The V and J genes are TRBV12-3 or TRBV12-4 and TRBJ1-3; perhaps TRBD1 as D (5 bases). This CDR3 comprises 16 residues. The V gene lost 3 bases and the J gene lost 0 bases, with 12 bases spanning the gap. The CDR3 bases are TGTGCCAGCAGTTTCCAAGGGGCTGGCTCTGGAAACACCATATATTTT. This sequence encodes CASSFQGAGSGNTIYF.

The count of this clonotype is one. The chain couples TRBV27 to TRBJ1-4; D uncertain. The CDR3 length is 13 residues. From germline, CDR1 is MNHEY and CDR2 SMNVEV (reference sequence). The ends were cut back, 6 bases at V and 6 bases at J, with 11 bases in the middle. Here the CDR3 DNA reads TGTGCCAGCAGGAGAGGGCCGTATGAAAAACTGTTTTTT. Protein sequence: CASRRGPYEKLFF.